This T cell receptor beta chain derives from a study of cytomegalovirus exposure and HLA in healthy donors. Regarding the study as a whole: Immune exposure data for these donors was limited to CMV serostatus.

Turning to this clone: Its antigen is still unknown.

PCR primers comprised 60 Vbeta and 13 Jbeta primers. Profiled with immunoSEQ multiplex PCR; TCRdb holds only in-frame clones, not every one. The sample totals 150,000 to 200,000 clones. Among the donors, all were healthy bone marrow donors. The germline V gene encodes CDR1 SGHRS and CDR2 YFSETQ. V lost 3 bases to trimming and J lost 6 bases, with 7 bases between them. CDR3 length: 11 amino acids. The chain links TRBV5-1 to TRBJ2-7, with a weak D call TRBD2 (5 bases). The sequenced material came from PBMCs. This clonotype originated in a woman in her late teens or twenties in good health and CMV-seropositive. The CDR3 here is CASSSGVEQYF. CDR3 DNA sequence: TGCGCCAGCAGCTCCGGGGTCGAGCAGTACTTC.